One T cell receptor beta chain is described in this entry. What it recognizes is unknown. These data belong to a study of cytomegalovirus exposure and HLA in healthy donors. For the study at large: In terms of ancestry, the Caucasian-associated cluster contained 75% to 85% of the approximately 400 genotyped donors.

Overall study results and limits: Common viral pathogens seemed, in a later analysis, to connect with several of the most significant clusters. Reported performance of the classifier showed diagnosis of cytomegalovirus status with high specificity and sensitivity.

Germline V gene sequence: CDR1 SGHRS, CDR2 YFSETQ. The CDR3 loop spans 15 amino acids. V lost 2 bases and J lost 6, with 16 bases in between. Amplification used 60 Vbeta primers and 13 Jbeta primers. TCRdb's copy holds only in-frame clones and misses some; the assay was immunoSEQ multiplex PCR. The data show 150,000 or so clones, roughly 88% seen once. The sample taken for sequencing was PBMCs. This receptor was taken from a man aged 45-60 years in good health and CMV-seropositive. V and J are TRBV5-1 and TRBJ2-3; TRBD2 is a possible D gene (5 bases). The CDR3 is CASSLDYRSRDTQYF. The CDR3, as DNA: TGCGCCAGCAGCTTAGACTATCGGAGTCGGGATACGCAGTATTTT.